The present T cell receptor beta chain was sequenced within a study of beta chain features in type 1 diabetes. Study results and limitations: In all four CD4+ subsets, TCRB CDR3 length was significantly, moderately reduced in type 1 diabetes. The naive, central memory and Treg TCRB repertoires of patients appeared to be more similar to one another than those of healthy donors.

CDR1 is SGHVS, CDR2 FQNEAQ, per germline. V was clipped by 2 bases and J by 2 bases, with 7 bases between them. This CDR3 is built from 14 residues. To note about this clone: Antigen: not known.

Expressed TCRB transcripts were sequenced because the entire RNA isolate underwent reverse transcription. A few million reads were obtained on average from naive, central memory and regulatory T cell samples. Produced via immunoSEQ multiplex PCR; TCRdb's table is partial and in-frame only. The sample gives about 660,000 clones, about 14% of which show up once; 0.03% to 0.04% is in the top ten. The sequence was collected from a man between 18 and 29 years old with type 1 diabetes. The specimen sequenced was naive CD4+ T cells from blood. J is TRBJ1-5 and V is TRBV7-8, with D possibly being TRBD1 (5 bases). CDR3 DNA: TGTGCCAGCAGCTTAAGGGGTGGCAATCAGCCCCAGCATTTT. Protein: CASSLRGGNQPQHF.